Detailed here is one T cell receptor (beta chain). This record belongs to a study of PD-L1 blockade in urothelial cancer. Study information: Before enrollment, 0 to 3 chemotherapy regimens had been given to patients.

This CDR3 is 17 amino acids long. V lost 5 bases to trimming and J lost 8 bases, with 25 bases between them. Per germline, CDR1 SGHKS and CDR2 YYEKEE (reference sequence). The assay was immunoSEQ multiplex PCR, and TCRdb's table has in-frame clones only and misses some. Among 40,000 or so clones listed, over 75% were seen once. This receptor was identified in a man between 65 and 85 years old with urothelial cancer. The genes are TRBV5-5 and TRBJ1-4; D possibly corresponds to TRBD1 (5 bases). The sample was PBMCs, taken around atezolizumab (anti-PD-L1) treatment. The CDR3 sequence: CASSPNRQGSIREKLFF. CDR3 nucleotide sequence: TGTGCCAGCAGTCCAAACCGGCAGGGCTCCATTCGGGAAAAACTGTTTTTT.